The 2 T cell receptor beta chains below come from one sample, sequenced in a study of blood T cell repertoires in COVID-19. Repertoires were generated with immunoSEQ multiplex PCR, while TCRdb's copy carries only in-frame clones and drops some. The sample lists 55,000 to 90,000 clones, 70% to 90% occurring once. Sequences were obtained from peripheral blood. These receptors were obtained from a man between 65 and 85 years old with active COVID-19.

The chain recombines TRBV14 with TRBJ1-1, with 9 bases aligning to TRBD1. CDR1 is SGHDN and CDR2 is FVKESK in the germline V gene. V lost 4 bases, J lost 6 bases, and 3 bases stayed unmatched. This CDR3 comprises 13 residues. The CDR3 nucleotides are TGTGCCAGCAGCCGAGACAGGGGGGCTGAAGCTTTCTTT. Protein sequence: CASSRDRGAEAFF.

The chain carries TRBV4-2 and TRBJ2-3; 7 nucleotides line up with TRBD2. The CDR3 has 16 residues. The germline V gene has CDR1 LGHNA and CDR2 YNFKEQ. V lost 0 bases and J lost 6; bases outside the gene matches: 9. The CDR3 loop reads CASSQEGGLPRDTQYF. The CDR3 DNA reads as TGTGCCAGCAGCCAAGAGGGGGGACTACCTCGGGATACGCAGTATTTT.